The entry that follows covers one T cell receptor (beta chain) sequence. Its antigen is currently unknown. This sample was included in a study of cytomegalovirus exposure and HLA in healthy donors. Background on the study: Of all 370 or so donors who were genotyped, 75% to 90% belonged to the Caucasian-associated ancestry cluster. Findings of the study overall: In a later analysis, an Asian-associated ancestry cluster reportedly showed fewer N-insertions than the approximately 700-donor mean.

Primers for the PCR totalled 60 Vbeta and 13 Jbeta. Measured with immunoSEQ multiplex PCR; TCRdb has only the in-frame clones, and not every one. Here the sample spans 100,000 or so clones, 80% being singletons. The receptor was isolated from a man aged 18 to 35 in good health and CMV-seronegative. Sequenced sample: PBMCs.

The CDR3 loop is CASSPTTGANEQYF. CDR3 in DNA: TGTGCCAGCAGCCCAACGACAGGGGCCAACGAGCAGTACTTC. V gene TRBV11-2 combines with J gene TRBJ2-7, with 8 bases aligning to TRBD1. Germline loops: CDR1 SGHAT, CDR2 FQNNGV. The CDR3 is 14 residues long. The J segment lost 5 bases and the V segment lost 5 bases, leaving 8 bases of the junction unmatched.